This passage covers 25 T cell receptor beta chains from one sample sequenced in a study of T cells after posttransplantation cyclophosphamide. Cells defined as naive were viable CD3+CD4+ or CD3+CD8+ and CCR7+CD45RA+CD45RO-CD95-CD27+CD28+. Some clones are missing from TCRdb's copy, which holds only in-frame ones; the method was immunoSEQ multiplex PCR. This repertoire shows around 20,000 clones, 95% to 98% found once; its top ten account for 0.16%. The source material was naive CD4+ T cells sorted from PBMCs. Receptors were obtained from a man in his forties or fifties in good health, CMV-negative, and a related stem cell transplant donor.

This chain uses TRBV30 with TRBJ2-5; TRBD2 agrees at 16 bases. The V gene's germline CDR1 is GTSNPN and CDR2 SVGIG (reference sequence). V lost 5 bases and J lost 5; bases outside the gene matches: 17. The CDR3 consists of 19 residues. CDR3 coding DNA: TGTGCCTGGGCCGGCCGAGGGACTAGCGGGAGGGCCTGGGCGGAGACCCAGTACTTC. Translation: CAWAGRGTSGRAWAETQYF. Based on the CDR3 plus reference TRBV30 and TRBJ2-5, the full variable domain is SQTIHQWPATLVQPVGSPLSLECTVEGTSNPNLYWYRQAAGRGLQLLFYSVGIGQISSEVPQNLSASRPQDRQFILSSKKLLLSDSGFYLCAWAGRGTSGRAWAETQYFGPGTRLLVL.

The chain couples TRBV2 to TRBJ1-2, with 7 bases matching TRBD1. Trimming removed 7 bases from V and 5 bases from J; junction bases left unmatched: 7. The CDR3 length is 13 residues. Germline values: CDR1 SNHLY, CDR2 FYNNEI. The CDR3 here is CASKPGQTYGYTF. CDR3 coding DNA: TGTGCCAGCAAGCCGGGACAGACGTATGGCTACACCTTC.

V usage is TRBV11-3 and J usage is TRBJ1-4; unclear D gene. Trimming took off 1 base at V and 2 bases at J, with 8 bases between the two ends. This CDR3 region has 15 residues. Germline CDR1 reads SGHNT; CDR2 reads YENEEA. The CDR3 reads CASSLGWETNEKLFF. The CDR3 bases are TGTGCCAGCAGCTTAGGTTGGGAGACTAATGAAAAACTGTTTTTT.

The chain links TRBV18 to TRBJ2-5; maybe TRBD1 (6 bases). CDR1 and CDR2 from the germline V gene are KGHSH and LQKENI. The V gene lost 6 bases and the J gene lost 1 base, with 12 bases spanning the gap. The CDR3 contains 14 residues. The CDR3 region is CASSLRDTQETQYF. DNA for the CDR3: TGTGCCAGCTCCTTGAGGGACACCCAAGAGACCCAGTACTTC.

The chain has TRBV5-4 and TRBJ2-7; 7 bases are shared with TRBD1. Per the germline V gene, CDR1 is SGHNT and CDR2 is YYREEE (reference sequence). This CDR3 has 14 residues. The J segment lost 0 bases and the V segment lost 4 bases, leaving 4 bases of the junction unmatched. CDR3 residues: CASSRGQVSYEQYF. The DNA for the CDR3 is TGTGCCAGCAGCAGAGGACAGGTCTCCTACGAGCAGTACTTC.

CDR3 residues: CASSFRQGLSYEQYF. CDR3 coding DNA: TGCGCCAGCAGTTTTAGACAGGGCCTCTCCTACGAGCAGTACTTC. V and J are TRBV5-1 and TRBJ2-7, with 7 bases identical to TRBD1. The CDR3 is 15 residues long. The V and J ends lost 5 bases and 0 bases, in that order; junction bases with no gene match: 8. Germline loops: CDR1 SGHRS, CDR2 YFSETQ.

V and J are TRBV28 and TRBJ2-7; TRBD2 agrees at 7 bases. Germline V CDR1 and CDR2: MDHEN, SYDVKM. J lost 0 bases, V lost 9 bases, and 5 bases had no gene match. The CDR3 has 13 amino acids. The CDR3 coding sequence is TGTGCCAGTTTTGCTAGCGGCTCCTACGAGCAGTACTTC. This codes for CASFASGSYEQYF. Filled out from reference TRBV28 and TRBJ2-7, the complete variable domain reads DVKVTQSSRYLVKRTGEKVFLECVQDMDHENMFWYRQDPGLGLRLIYFSYDVKMKEKGDIPEGYSVSREKKERFSLILESASTNQTSMYLCASFASGSYEQYFGPGTRLTVT.

The V call is TRBV5-5, the J call TRBJ2-3; 10 positions agree with TRBD2. V shed 2 bases, J shed 8 bases, and the junction held 8 bases outside the gene matches. This CDR3 contains 15 residues. Germline V CDR1 and CDR2: SGHKS, YYEKEE (reference sequence). DNA of the CDR3: TGTGCCAGCAGCTTAACTAGCGGGGCCTACGGTACGCAGTATTTT. Translating it yields CASSLTSGAYGTQYF.

The V gene is TRBV13, the J gene TRBJ1-1; 9 positions agree with TRBD1. The germline CDR1 and CDR2 sequences are PRHDT and FYEKMQ (reference sequence). J lost 3 bases, V lost 2 bases, and 7 bases had no gene match. The CDR3 extends over 16 amino acids. The CDR3 protein is CASSLFVDRGYTEAFF. CDR3 bases: TGTGCCAGCAGCTTATTCGTGGACAGGGGATACACTGAAGCTTTCTTT.

This chain links TRBV18 with TRBJ2-2; TRBD1 matches 8 bases. Trimming took 6 bases from V and 5 from J; bases not matched to a gene: 14. The germline gives CDR1 KGHSH, CDR2 LQKENI. The CDR3 contains 17 residues. CDR3 bases: TGTGCCAGCTCGAATAACCAGGGGGCCTTCGGGACCGGGGAGCTGTTTTTT. Translation gives CASSNNQGAFGTGELFF.

This sequence joins TRBV5-1 and TRBJ2-1; TRBD2 matches at 10 bases. V trimming: 1 base; J trimming: 5 bases; junction bases outside the gene matches: 9. Looked up from germline, CDR1 is SGHRS and CDR2 is YFSETQ. This CDR3 comprises 17 residues. The chain's CDR3 is CASSLWARLAGDNEQFF. The CDR3 region has the DNA TGCGCCAGCAGCTTGTGGGCCAGGCTAGCGGGAGACAATGAGCAGTTCTTC.

This chain uses TRBV6-6 with TRBJ2-7, with a tentative D call TRBD2 (7 bases). V shed 0 bases and J shed 9 bases, with 12 bases lying between them. This CDR3 spans 13 amino acids. The germline V gene has CDR1 MNHNY and CDR2 SVGAGI (reference sequence). CDR3 region: CASSYSTGGGQYF. The CDR3 DNA is TGTGCCAGCAGTTACTCGACGGGGGGCGGGCAGTACTTC.

Here the CDR3 reads CASSLPGGSGNQPQHF. For the CDR3, the DNA is TGTGCCAGCAGTTTACCAGGGGGCTCTGGCAATCAGCCCCAGCATTTT. The chain uses TRBV28 and TRBJ1-5, with TRBD1 matching 8 bases. The germline V gene encodes CDR1 MDHEN and CDR2 SYDVKM. CDR3 length equals 16 residues. V dropped 2 bases and J dropped 2; count of bases not matched to a gene: 5.

This sequence joins TRBV5-4 and TRBJ2-5, with D perhaps TRBD2 (6 bases). The CDR3 contains 14 residues. Germline values: CDR1 SGHNT, CDR2 YYREEE (reference sequence). Trimming took 0 bases from V and 3 from J, leaving 9 bases between them. In DNA, the CDR3 is TGTGCCAGCAGCTTGGCCGGGAGAGAAGAGACCCAGTACTTC. Its translation: CASSLAGREETQYF.

V and J are TRBV19 and TRBJ2-7; 11 bases fit TRBD2. There are 15 residues in the CDR3. Trimming took 4 bases from V and 1 from J; bases not matched to a gene: 3. In germline, CDR1 is LNHDA, CDR2 SQIVND (reference sequence). The chain's CDR3 is CASSKGLAVSYEQYF. The CDR3 DNA follows: TGTGCCAGTAGTAAGGGACTAGCGGTGTCCTACGAGCAGTACTTC.

This chain uses TRBV27 with TRBJ2-6; 13 positions agree with TRBD2. CDR1 is MNHEY and CDR2 is SMNVEV in the germline V gene (reference sequence). Unmatched junction bases numbered 20, after V lost 7 bases and J lost 2 bases. The CDR3 is 22 residues long. As DNA, the CDR3 is TGTGCCAGCATCCCCGGCAGGGCCGGGACTAGCGGGACCCTGACTGGGGCCAACGTCCTGACTTTC. Translation: CASIPGRAGTSGTLTGANVLTF. Drawing the rest from reference TRBV27 and TRBJ2-6, the complete variable domain is EAQVTQNPRYLITVTGKKLTVTCSQNMNHEYMSWYRQDPGLGLRQIYYSMNVEVTDKGDVPEGYKVSRKEKRNFPLILESPSPNQTSLYFCASIPGRAGTSGTLTGANVLTFGAGSRLTVL.

The V gene is TRBV28, the J gene TRBJ1-2; 8 bases fit TRBD1. Germline lookup yields CDR1 MDHEN and CDR2 SYDVKM. With 5 bases clipped from V and 8 bases from J, the junction kept 13 bases outside the gene matches. The CDR3 runs to 15 residues. The CDR3 protein is CASSHPGQGEAGYTF. The CDR3 DNA reads as TGTGCCAGCAGTCACCCCGGACAGGGAGAGGCAGGCTACACCTTC.

The genes are TRBV28 and TRBJ1-1, with a tentative D call TRBD1 (5 bases). CDR1 MDHEN and CDR2 SYDVKM come from the germline V gene. The CDR3 consists of 13 residues. The ends were cut back, 10 bases at V and 7 bases at J, with 19 bases in the middle. Here the CDR3 DNA reads TGTGCCATCCACTCACTCGGCCAGGGTGAAGCTTTCTTT. Translation gives CAIHSLGQGEAFF. Full variable domain (outside the CDR3, taken from reference TRBV28 and TRBJ1-1): DVKVTQSSRYLVKRTGEKVFLECVQDMDHENMFWYRQDPGLGLRLIYFSYDVKMKEKGDIPEGYSVSREKKERFSLILESASTNQTSMYLCAIHSLGQGEAFFGQGTRLTVV.

The chain is built from TRBV7-3 and TRBJ1-1, with 7 nucleotides matching TRBD1. V was pared by 2 bases and J by 1 base, with 1 base of the junction left unmatched. There are 14 residues in the CDR3. Looked up from germline, CDR1 is SGHTA and CDR2 is FQGTGA. The CDR3 sequence: CASSLQGENTEAFF. For the CDR3, the DNA is TGTGCCAGCAGCTTACAGGGGGAGAACACTGAAGCTTTCTTT.

The chain couples TRBV5-4 to TRBJ2-5, with 8 positions matching TRBD2. The end of the DNA aligns better with TRBJ2-7, so the J call may be wrong. The CDR3 sequence is 16 residues long. Germline V gene sequence: CDR1 SGHNT, CDR2 YYREEE (reference sequence). The CDR3 nucleotides are TGTGCCAGCAGCTTGGCAAGCGGGAGAAGCAACTACGAGCAGTACTTC. Its translation is CASSLASGRSNYEQYF.

The chain carries TRBV19 and TRBJ1-5, with TRBD1 matching over 8 bases. The length of the CDR3 is 14 residues. Germline values: CDR1 LNHDA, CDR2 SQIVND (reference sequence). V dropped 8 bases and J dropped 6; count of bases not matched to a gene: 9. CDR3 sequence: CASGSARGPQPQHF. The CDR3 DNA reads TGTGCCAGTGGTTCGGCCAGGGGGCCTCAGCCCCAGCATTTT.

The rearrangement joins TRBV5-8 to TRBJ2-5, with 9 bases identical to TRBD2. The J call is uncertain, as TRBJ2-7 better fits the DNA end. CDR3 size: 17 residues. From germline, CDR1 is SGHTS and CDR2 YDEGEE. The chain's CDR3 is CASSFTFSGRGSYEQYF. The CDR3 DNA sequence: TGTGCCAGCAGCTTCACCTTTAGCGGGAGAGGTTCCTACGAGCAGTACTTC.

The chain couples TRBV6-6 to TRBJ2-6, with D tentatively TRBD1 (6 bases). The length of the CDR3 is 15 residues. The ends were cut back, 4 bases at V and 8 bases at J, with 15 bases in the middle. CDR1 and CDR2 (germline): MNHNY, SVGAGI (reference sequence). CDR3 nucleotides: TGTGCCAGCAGTTTCGGACAGACGGGCCCCAACGTCCTGACTTTC. This gives the protein CASSFGQTGPNVLTF.

This sequence joins TRBV6-5 and TRBJ2-7; a weak D match, TRBD2 (6 bases). V dropped 2 bases and J dropped 0 bases, with 8 bases sitting between them. CDR1 and CDR2 from the germline V gene are MNHEY and SVGAGI. The CDR3 totals 14 residues. CDR3 DNA sequence: TGTGCCAGCAGTTACCCCGGGAGCTCCTACGAGCAGTACTTC. Translation: CASSYPGSSYEQYF.

The chain employs TRBV7-9 and TRBJ2-5; 10 nucleotides line up with TRBD2. V gave up 0 bases and J gave up 1 base; unmatched junction bases: 5. The CDR3 covers 17 residues. The V gene's germline CDR1 is SEHNR and CDR2 FQNEAQ (reference sequence). CDR3: CASSLAMGLASQETQYF. DNA for the CDR3: TGTGCCAGCAGCTTAGCAATGGGACTAGCGAGCCAAGAGACCCAGTACTTC.